This T cell receptor (beta chain) was sequenced in a study of regulatory T cells in long-lasting Graves disease. This clonotype was seen at least ten times. Germline CDR1 LGHDT, CDR2 YNNKEL (reference sequence). V was trimmed by 4 bases and J by 0 bases, leaving 15 bases between them. There are 17 residues in the CDR3. CDR3-region Arm-PCR and iRepertoire HTBI primers produced the TCR beta libraries. Each CDR3 protein is one row after TCRdb ran MiXCR on the multiplex PCR reads. The data hold more than 350,000 distinct CDR3 sequences, with under 15% observed a single time. The time point is: newly diagnosed GD, antithyroid drugs for less than 3 months. The TCR library was made from RNA that had been extracted from PBMCs in TRIzol. The sample was also reused in another study, on T cells in Graves' hyperthyroidism and ophthalmopathy. That paper adds: In patients aged 18 to 65, hyperthyroidism was newly diagnosed, with duration under 2 months. During a first-round RT-PCR of the TCR CDR3, the HTBI primer set was used. Ophthalmopathy was told apart from stable hyperthyroidism by a 13 V-J model.

This receptor was identified in a woman aged 25 to 45 with Graves disease. Source: peripheral blood mononuclear cells (PBMCs), taken at new diagnosis, from a patient treated with antithyroid drugs. The genes are TRBV3-1 and TRBJ2-2; maybe TRBD1 (5 bases). For the CDR3, the DNA is TGTGCCAGCAGCCCTGAGGTGCTCAGGGCGAACACCGGGGAGCTGTTTTTT. Translating gives CASSPEVLRANTGELFF.